Listed below are T cell receptor beta chains from one sample, sequenced in a study of early T cells in non-severe SARS-CoV-2 infection. Each CDR3 protein is one row after TCRdb ran MiXCR on the 5' RACE reads. The sample has roughly 57,000 distinct CDR3 sequences, around 12% seen once. The sequences come from whole blood, collected at baseline. These receptors were taken from an adult who was a healthcare worker with PCR-confirmed SARS-CoV-2 infection or an uninfected control (not recorded which). The CDR3 runs from the conserved cysteine through the conserved F or W. Fields, in order: D gene, V gene, CDR3 protein. D genes are given only for firm matches.

D: NA
V: TRBV10-2
CDR3: CASSESTEKLFF

D: NA
V: TRBV5-1
CDR3: CASSHSPEQNTEAFF

D: TRBD1
V: TRBV6-2/TRBV6-3
CDR3: CASRKDRGPNTEAFF

D: NA
V: TRBV7-9
CDR3: CASSLARSGTDTQYF

D: TRBD2
V: TRBV5-4
CDR3: CASGPSSGIHEQYF

D: NA
V: TRBV6-2/TRBV6-3
CDR3: CASGRGMQTEAFF

D: NA
V: TRBV6-2/TRBV6-3
CDR3: CASSGGDTGELFF

D: TRBD2
V: TRBV27
CDR3: CASSTRGGEQYF

D: NA
V: TRBV7-6
CDR3: CASSPVIGGQETQYF

D: NA
V: TRBV20-1
CDR3: CSGQGSPTNYGYTF

D: NA
V: TRBV12-3/TRBV12-4
CDR3: CASSLGSGAEQYF